One sample yielded the 20 T cell receptor beta chains listed below, sequenced in a study of blood T cell repertoires in COVID-19. Generated by immunoSEQ multiplex PCR, the TCRdb table keeps only in-frame clones and is missing some. Of 170,000 or so clones in the sample, about 83% are singletons; the top ten hold about 1.5%. What was sequenced was peripheral blood. All receptors derive from a human donor in a cohort sampled during active COVID-19.

The chain joins TRBV19 to TRBJ1-1; D is perhaps TRBD1 (5 bases). The CDR3 has 14 residues. The germline gives CDR1 LNHDA, CDR2 SQIVND (reference sequence). Deletions cut 5 bases from V and 6 bases from J, with 16 bases between. CDR3 protein: CASSDWRGRPEAFF. In DNA form, the CDR3 reads TGTGCCAGTAGTGATTGGAGGGGAAGGCCTGAAGCTTTCTTT.

The chain combines TRBV5-4 with TRBJ2-5, with D possibly being TRBD1 (6 bases). The CDR3 consists of 13 residues. CDR1 and CDR2 from the germline V gene are SGHNT and YYREEE (reference sequence). Trimming took off 3 bases at V and 3 bases at J, with 9 bases between the two ends. The CDR3: CASSSGHKETQYF. In DNA, the CDR3 is TGTGCCAGCAGCTCGGGACATAAAGAGACCCAGTACTTC. Supplemented by reference TRBV5-4 and TRBJ2-5, the full variable domain reads ETGVTQSPTHLIKTRGQQVTLRCSSQSGHNTVSWYQQALGQGPQFIFQYYREEENGRGNFPPRFSGLQFPNYSSELNVNALELDDSALYLCASSSGHKETQYFGPGTRLLVL.

The V gene is TRBV5-5, the J gene TRBJ1-3; D possibly corresponds to TRBD1 (5 bases). CDR3 length: 18 amino acids. The ends were cut back, 4 bases at V and 0 bases at J, with 20 bases in the middle. Looked up from germline, CDR1 is SGHKS and CDR2 is YYEKEE (reference sequence). The CDR3 DNA reads as TGTGCCAGCAGCCCTAAATCGGCAGGGATAACCTCTGGAAACACCATATATTTT. It encodes CASSPKSAGITSGNTIYF.

The V call is TRBV15, the J call TRBJ1-4, with D tentatively TRBD1 (5 bases). Germline CDR1 LNHNV, CDR2 YYDKDF (reference sequence). The V end was cut by 3 bases, the J end by 2 bases, with 13 bases between. The CDR3 is 16 amino acids. This CDR3 reads CATSRDLGATNEKLFF. The CDR3 DNA reads as TGTGCCACCAGCAGGGATCTAGGGGCTACTAATGAAAAACTGTTTTTT. The whole variable domain, remainder taken from reference TRBV15 and TRBJ1-4, is DAMVIQNPRYQVTQFGKPVTLSCSQTLNHNVMYWYQQKSSQAPKLLFHYYDKDFNNEADTPDNFQSRRPNTSFCFLDIRSPGLGDTAMYLCATSRDLGATNEKLFFGSGTQLSVL.

This clone showed up just a few times. V and J are TRBV5-1 and TRBJ2-7, with D maybe TRBD2 (6 bases). V gave up 4 bases and J gave up 7 bases, with 18 bases separating them. Germline V gene data show CDR1 as SGHRS and CDR2 as YFSETQ. The CDR3 totals 14 residues. The CDR3 sequence is CASSQGLSAGEQYF. The DNA of the CDR3 is TGCGCCAGCAGCCAAGGACTATCTGCCGGAGAGCAGTACTTC.

The V gene is TRBV7-2, the J gene TRBJ2-1; 9 nucleotides match TRBD2. The CDR3 loop spans 18 amino acids. Trimming at V came to 3 bases and at J to 3 bases, leaving 12 bases not matched to a gene. Germline V gene data show CDR1 as SGHTA and CDR2 as FQGNSA. The CDR3 DNA reads TGTGCCAGCAGCTTTAATGGCGGGAGGGGGAGAATCTACAATGAGCAGTTCTTC. Its translation: CASSFNGGRGRIYNEQFF. Looking up the rest from reference TRBV7-2 and TRBJ2-1 gives the full variable domain: GAGVSQSPSNKVTEKGKDVELRCDPISGHTALYWYRQSLGQGLEFLIYFQGNSAPDKSGLPSDRFSAERTGGSVSTLTIQRTQQEDSAVYLCASSFNGGRGRIYNEQFFGPGTRLTVL.

The chain combines TRBV19 with TRBJ2-2, with 8 nucleotides matching TRBD1. J gave up 6 bases and V 3 bases, and 3 bases lay outside the gene matches. The CDR3 is 14 residues long. Germline CDR1 reads LNHDA; CDR2 reads SQIVND (reference sequence). CDR3 DNA sequence: TGTGCCAGTAGTATCGAGACAGGGGCCGGGGAGCTGTTTTTT. This codes for CASSIETGAGELFF.

The V call is TRBV6-5, the J call TRBJ2-7; D possibly corresponds to TRBD1 (6 bases). The germline CDR1 and CDR2 sequences are MNHEY and SVGAGI. Trimming took 6 bases from V and 4 from J, leaving 7 bases between them. The CDR3 runs to 11 residues. The CDR3 sequence is CASRDRYEQYF. The CDR3 DNA follows: TGTGCCAGCAGGGACAGATACGAGCAGTACTTC.

The chain uses TRBV7-9 and TRBJ2-2, with D hard to call. Germline assignment: CDR1 SEHNR and CDR2 FQNEAQ (reference sequence). The CDR3 covers 13 residues. Between the trimmed V and J ends, which lost 5 bases and 4 bases, there was a span of 8 bases. CDR3 residues: CASSPKRTGELFF. In DNA, the CDR3 is TGTGCCAGCAGCCCTAAGCGCACCGGGGAGCTGTTTTTT.

Only a few counts were recorded for this clone. The rearrangement joins TRBV10-1 to TRBJ1-5; no definite D call. Germline CDR1 WNHNN, CDR2 SYGVQD (reference sequence). Trimming left V 2 bases short and J 3 bases short, with 5 bases between. The length of the CDR3 is 13 residues. The CDR3 DNA reads TGCGCCAGCAGTGAGGCGCCCAATCAGCCCCAGCATTTT. Its translation: CASSEAPNQPQHF.

This chain joins TRBV6-5 and TRBJ1-6; D is uncertain. The germline gives CDR1 MNHEY, CDR2 SVGAGI. With 2 bases removed from V and 0 bases from J, the gap between germline ends came to 5 bases. The CDR3 is 15 amino acids. The CDR3 loop is CASSYGSSYNSPLHF. The DNA of the CDR3 is TGTGCCAGCAGTTACGGGAGCTCCTATAATTCACCCCTCCACTTT.

This clone came up a few times. J is TRBJ1-4 and V is TRBV19; no clear D gene. In germline, CDR1 is LNHDA, CDR2 SQIVND (reference sequence). The V and J ends lost 3 bases and 4 bases respectively, with 9 bases between them. CDR3 length: 14 residues. This chain's CDR3 is CASSIGTVNEKLFF. CDR3 nucleotide sequence: TGTGCCAGTAGTATCGGAACAGTTAATGAAAAACTGTTTTTT.

This clone is a singleton in its sample. The genes are TRBV4-1 and TRBJ1-2; no firm D call. CDR3 length: 15 amino acids. Germline V gene sequence: CDR1 MGHRA, CDR2 YSYEKL. Trimming took 0 bases from V and 4 from J, leaving 12 bases between them. The CDR3 DNA reads as TGCGCCAGCAGCCAAGATGAGGGCTCGGGCTATGGCTACACCTTC. Its translation is CASSQDEGSGYGYTF.

J is TRBJ2-7 and V is TRBV11-2; 7 nucleotides line up with TRBD1. Germline lookup yields CDR1 SGHAT and CDR2 FQNNGV. J gave up 0 bases and V 2 bases, and 7 bases lay outside the gene matches. The length of the CDR3 is 16 residues. The CDR3 nucleotides read TGTGCCAGCAGCTTATATGGGACAGCAAGCTCCTACGAGCAGTACTTC. It codes for CASSLYGTASSYEQYF.

The V and J genes are TRBV28 and TRBJ1-1, with D hard to call. Germline assignment: CDR1 MDHEN and CDR2 SYDVKM. The CDR3 is 13 residues long. Trimming took 3 bases from V and 8 from J, leaving 13 bases between them. This chain's CDR3 is CASSFGLNGEAFF. As DNA, the CDR3 is TGTGCCAGCAGTTTCGGGTTGAACGGAGAAGCTTTCTTT.

The chain links TRBV6-5 to TRBJ2-7; TRBD1 might be the D (7 bases). With 7 bases removed from V and 6 bases from J, the gap between germline ends came to 19 bases. Germline values: CDR1 MNHEY, CDR2 SVGAGI. This CDR3 has 14 residues. The CDR3 DNA sequence: TGTGCCAGCAAACGAGGAGGGGGCGAAGTCGAGCAGTACTTC. It is translated as CASKRGGGEVEQYF.

V is TRBV7-8 and J is TRBJ2-6, with 7 bases aligning to TRBD1. With 4 bases clipped from V and 0 bases from J, the junction kept 6 bases outside the gene matches. This CDR3 spans 17 amino acids. Germline V lookup: CDR1 SGHVS, CDR2 FQNEAQ. The CDR3: CASSSRDRASGANVLTF. DNA of the CDR3: TGTGCCAGCAGCTCCAGAGACAGGGCCTCTGGGGCCAACGTCCTGACTTTC.

This clone was counted ten times or more. The chain is built from TRBV4-1 and TRBJ2-7, with a tentative D call TRBD2 (5 bases). This CDR3 contains 14 residues. Germline V CDR1 and CDR2: MGHRA, YSYEKL. V was shortened by 3 bases and J by 3 bases, with 12 bases between the two germline ends. In DNA, the CDR3 is TGCGCCAGCAGCCACGGGGAGAAGGTCTACGAGCAGTACTTC. Residues: CASSHGEKVYEQYF.

The CDR3 DNA reads as TGTGCCAGCAGCCGGGACTATGGCTACACCTTC. Translated: CASSRDYGYTF. The chain links TRBV9 to TRBJ1-2; D gene ambiguous. CDR1 and CDR2 from the germline V gene are SGDLS and YYNGEE. The CDR3 extends over 11 amino acids. Deletions cut 4 bases from V and 3 bases from J, with 4 bases between.

The chain employs TRBV7-9 and TRBJ2-1; 7 bases agree with TRBD1. With 7 bases clipped from V and 6 bases from J, the junction kept 6 bases outside the gene matches. The CDR3 covers 13 residues. Germline V CDR1 and CDR2: SEHNR, FQNEAQ (reference sequence). CDR3 in DNA: TGTGCCAGCATACAGGGGTTCGTCAATGAGCAGTTCTTC. Translation gives CASIQGFVNEQFF.